Each of the 31 T cell receptor beta chains below was sequenced from the same sample in a study of cytomegalovirus exposure and HLA in healthy donors. TCRdb keeps only in-frame clones here, not all; method: immunoSEQ multiplex PCR. The sample shows approximately 230,000 clones, roughly 87% of them seen only once. The sample taken for sequencing was PBMCs. The receptors shown here come from a young man in good health and CMV-seropositive.

In regard to this clone: The junction differs from germline at one of its ends, possibly a read error. J is TRBJ2-1 and V is TRBV14; D is ambiguous. This CDR3 comprises 14 residues. CDR1 and CDR2 (germline): SGHDN, FVKESK. The CDR3 sequence: CASSQEFSLPGLVF. CDR3 coding DNA: TGTGCCAGCAGCCAAGAATTTAGCCTCCCAGGTCTGGTCTTC.

The rearrangement links TRBV28 to TRBJ1-2; D perhaps matches TRBD1 (6 bases). CDR3 length: 15 residues. CDR1 is MDHEN and CDR2 is SYDVKM in the germline V gene. V was shortened by 3 bases and J by 6 bases, with 17 bases between the two germline ends. In DNA, the CDR3 is TGTGCCAGCAGTTTTAGCCAGGGGCTTATAGATGGCTACACCTTC. Its protein is CASSFSQGLIDGYTF.

V is TRBV6-4 and J is TRBJ2-1, with TRBD2 identical over 8 bases. The CDR3 covers 16 residues. V was clipped by 3 bases and J by 1 base; unmatched bases: 5. Germline-derived CDR1 and CDR2 are MRHNA and SNTAGT. The CDR3 DNA sequence: TGTGCCAGCAGTGAGCGGGCTAGCGGGTCCTACAATGAGCAGTTCTTC. It translates to CASSERASGSYNEQFF.

The chain uses TRBV28 and TRBJ1-2, with no clear D. The length of the CDR3 is 14 residues. The germline V gene has CDR1 MDHEN and CDR2 SYDVKM. V was pared by 6 bases and J by 5 bases, with 16 bases between. The CDR3 spells CASSQVWGQYGYTF. The CDR3 DNA is TGTGCCAGCAGCCAGGTATGGGGTCAATATGGCTACACCTTC.

The rearrangement links TRBV10-1 to TRBJ2-7; 7 nucleotides line up with TRBD2. The V gene's germline CDR1 is WNHNN and CDR2 SYGVQD (reference sequence). The CDR3 is 13 residues long. V was pared by 6 bases and J by 0 bases, with 2 bases of the junction left unmatched. This CDR3 reads CASRRGSSYEQYF. In nucleotides, the CDR3 is TGCGCCAGCAGGCGGGGGAGCTCCTACGAGCAGTACTTC.

The rearrangement uses TRBV5-1 and TRBJ2-2; D is possibly TRBD1 (6 bases). V was clipped by 3 bases and J by 6 bases, with 18 bases between them. CDR1 is SGHRS and CDR2 is YFSETQ in the germline V gene. The CDR3 has 16 residues. The CDR3 DNA follows: TGCGCCAGCAGCTCACACAGGGTGGGGTCTGCCGGGGAGCTGTTTTTT. It specifies CASSSHRVGSAGELFF.

This clone was detected only a few times. The rearrangement uses TRBV4-1 and TRBJ1-2; tentative D call: TRBD1 (6 bases). This CDR3 comprises 14 residues. V lost 0 bases and J lost 3, with 8 bases in between. The germline V gene encodes CDR1 MGHRA and CDR2 YSYEKL. Here the CDR3 reads CASSQEEGDYGYTF. Here the CDR3 DNA reads TGCGCCAGCAGCCAAGAGGAGGGGGACTATGGCTACACCTTC.

The rearrangement joins TRBV2 to TRBJ2-2; D possibly corresponds to TRBD2 (5 bases). The CDR3 is made up of 16 amino acids. Trimming left V 7 bases short and J 0 bases short, with 15 bases between. Germline CDR1 reads SNHLY; CDR2 reads FYNNEI. The CDR3 sequence: CASKSGLDTNTGELFF. CDR3 bases: TGTGCCAGCAAGAGTGGACTTGATACGAACACCGGGGAGCTGTTTTTT. Complete variable domain (other parts from reference TRBV2 and TRBJ2-2): EPEVTQTPSHQVTQMGQEVILRCVPISNHLYFYWYRQILGQKVEFLVSFYNNEISEKSEIFDDQFSVERPDGSNFTLKIRSTKLEDSAMYFCASKSGLDTNTGELFFGEGSRLTVL.

V usage is TRBV6-5 and J usage is TRBJ2-1; D may be TRBD2 (6 bases). V shed 7 bases and J shed 7 bases, with 14 bases lying between them. This CDR3 comprises 13 residues. Germline loops: CDR1 MNHEY, CDR2 SVGAGI. The CDR3 sequence: CASIPGEGNEQFF. The CDR3 nucleotides read TGTGCCAGCATCCCGGGAGAAGGGAATGAGCAGTTCTTC.

This rearrangement joins TRBV6-1 to TRBJ1-2; tentative D call: TRBD1 (6 bases). V lost 6 bases, J lost 3 bases, and 14 bases lay in between. CDR1 and CDR2 (germline): MNHNS, SASEGT. This CDR3 contains 14 residues. The CDR3 loop reads CASRQPPGDYGYTF. In nucleotides, the CDR3 is TGTGCCAGCAGACAACCCCCAGGGGACTATGGCTACACCTTC.

The chain recombines TRBV4-3 with TRBJ1-1; 7 nucleotides line up with TRBD1. V trimming: 0 bases; J trimming: 4 bases; junction bases outside the gene matches: 8. Germline-derived CDR1 and CDR2 are LGHNA and YSLEER. The CDR3 is 16 residues long. The CDR3 loop reads CASSQDLLRQGTEAFF. Written as DNA, the CDR3 is TGCGCCAGCAGCCAAGATCTTTTACGACAGGGCACTGAAGCTTTCTTT.

V gene TRBV27 combines with J gene TRBJ2-7, with D tentatively TRBD1 (6 bases). CDR3 size: 17 residues. The V and J ends lost 5 bases and 1 base respectively, with 21 bases between them. Germline V gives CDR1 MNHEY, CDR2 SMNVEV (reference sequence). Here the CDR3 DNA reads TGTGCCAGCAGTCCGCAGGGACACCGGGCCTGGTCCTACGAGCAGTACTTC. Its protein is CASSPQGHRAWSYEQYF.

V and J are TRBV27 and TRBJ2-1; 8 bases align to TRBD1. The length of the CDR3 is 14 residues. CDR1 MNHEY and CDR2 SMNVEV come from the germline V gene (reference sequence). After removal of 7 bases from V and 2 bases from J, the junction contained 4 bases not matched to a gene. CDR3 in amino acids: CASTRGPTYNEQFF. CDR3 bases: TGTGCCAGCACCAGGGGGCCCACCTACAATGAGCAGTTCTTC.

About this clone itself: Distinct nucleotide sequences in the sample also encode this CDR3. The V and J genes are TRBV6-5 and TRBJ1-2, with D hard to call. The germline V gene has CDR1 MNHEY and CDR2 SVGAGI. The CDR3 consists of 13 residues. Trimming removed 0 bases at V and 2 bases at J, with 4 bases between. The chain's CDR3 is CASSYSGNYGYTF. The CDR3 DNA reads TGTGCCAGCAGTTACTCAGGAAACTATGGCTACACCTTC.

The J gene is TRBJ2-2, the V gene TRBV5-1; tentative D call: TRBD2 (6 bases). V lost 4 bases, J lost 1 base, and 11 bases lay in between. The CDR3 runs to 15 residues. Germline loops: CDR1 SGHRS, CDR2 YFSETQ. CDR3 coding DNA: TGCGCCAGCAGCGCGGGGACTTGGAACACCGGGGAGCTGTTTTTT. It codes for CASSAGTWNTGELFF.

V and J are TRBV9 and TRBJ2-2; 9 nucleotides match TRBD1. Germline lookup yields CDR1 SGDLS and CDR2 YYNGEE. The CDR3 is 16 residues long. Trimming took 4 bases from V and 4 from J; bases not matched to a gene: 8. CDR3 sequence: CASSLGTGRSTGELFF. Written as DNA, the CDR3 is TGTGCCAGCAGCCTAGGGACAGGGCGGAGCACCGGGGAGCTGTTTTTT. Combining the CDR3 with reference TRBV9 and TRBJ2-2 gives the whole variable domain DSGVTQTPKHLITATGQRVTLRCSPRSGDLSVYWYQQSLDQGLQFLIQYYNGEERAKGNILERFSAQQFPDLHSELNLSSLELGDSALYFCASSLGTGRSTGELFFGEGSRLTVL.

This chain joins TRBV28 and TRBJ1-2, with D uncertain. Germline V gives CDR1 MDHEN, CDR2 SYDVKM. Deletions cut 2 bases from V and 2 bases from J, with 18 bases between. CDR3 length: 17 amino acids. CDR3 loop: CASSLIGTSPGNYGYTF. The DNA for the CDR3 is TGTGCCAGCAGTTTAATTGGCACAAGTCCAGGAAACTATGGCTACACCTTC.

This rearrangement joins TRBV6-1 to TRBJ2-7, with D perhaps TRBD2 (5 bases). Germline assignment: CDR1 MNHNS and CDR2 SASEGT. V was trimmed by 1 base and J by 7 bases, leaving 11 bases between them. This CDR3 is built from 13 residues. CDR3 loop: CASSEVAGREQYF. DNA for the CDR3: TGTGCCAGCAGTGAAGTTGCGGGTAGGGAGCAGTACTTC.

V usage is TRBV4-1 and J usage is TRBJ1-1; maybe TRBD1 (6 bases). CDR3 size: 15 residues. The germline CDR1 and CDR2 sequences are MGHRA and YSYEKL. With 3 bases removed from V and 0 bases from J, the gap between germline ends came to 11 bases. The CDR3 DNA is TGCGCCAGCAGCCAGGGCACAGGGTTGAACACTGAAGCTTTCTTT. Translating gives CASSQGTGLNTEAFF.

The chain uses TRBV28 and TRBJ1-1, with D possibly TRBD1 on 5 matching bases. The germline V gene encodes CDR1 MDHEN and CDR2 SYDVKM. The V and J ends lost 3 bases and 4 bases respectively, with 15 bases between them. This CDR3 is built from 15 residues. The CDR3 DNA reads TGTGCCAGCAGTTTGATCGGGGGAATGGGCACTGAAGCTTTCTTT. Translating gives CASSLIGGMGTEAFF.

This clone was found once. This sequence joins TRBV29-1 and TRBJ1-1, with 11 nucleotides matching TRBD1. V was clipped by 7 bases and J by 6 bases; unmatched bases: 7. This CDR3 is 13 amino acids long. In germline, CDR1 is SQVTM, CDR2 ANQGSEA. CDR3 residues: CSARTGGVAEAFF. The CDR3 DNA is TGCAGCGCTAGGACAGGGGGCGTCGCTGAAGCTTTCTTT.

V usage is TRBV28 and J usage is TRBJ2-7; 10 nucleotides line up with TRBD1. CDR3 length equals 15 residues. CDR1 MDHEN and CDR2 SYDVKM come from the germline V gene. V was clipped by 6 bases and J by 5 bases; unmatched bases: 10. The CDR3 nucleotides read TGTGCCAGCAGGGGGTCGGGACAGGGGAAAGACGAGCAGTACTTC. Its translation is CASRGSGQGKDEQYF. The complete variable domain, with remaining parts taken from reference TRBV28 and TRBJ2-7, reads DVKVTQSSRYLVKRTGEKVFLECVQDMDHENMFWYRQDPGLGLRLIYFSYDVKMKEKGDIPEGYSVSREKKERFSLILESASTNQTSMYLCASRGSGQGKDEQYFGPGTRLTVT.

The chain joins TRBV6-1 to TRBJ2-1, with 8 nucleotides matching TRBD1. Germline V gene lookup returns CDR1 MNHNS and CDR2 SASEGT. The CDR3 is 13 amino acids. V dropped 4 bases and J dropped 6; count of bases not matched to a gene: 2. CDR3 sequence reads: CASSVGQGNEQFF. DNA for the CDR3: TGTGCCAGCAGTGTCGGACAGGGCAATGAGCAGTTCTTC.

The rearrangement links TRBV11-2 to TRBJ2-5; D is unresolved. The CDR3 totals 12 residues. Germline assignment: CDR1 SGHAT and CDR2 FQNNGV. Trimming removed 5 bases at V and 5 bases at J, with 9 bases between. The CDR3 DNA reads as TGTGCCAGCAGCCCCTTCCAGGAGACCCAGTACTTC. This sequence encodes CASSPFQETQYF. Supplemented by reference TRBV11-2 and TRBJ2-5, the full variable domain reads EAGVAQSPRYKIIEKRQSVAFWCNPISGHATLYWYQQILGQGPKLLIQFQNNGVVDDSQLPKDRFSAERLKGVDSTLKIQPAKLEDSAVYLCASSPFQETQYFGPGTRLLVL.

V and J are TRBV7-2 and TRBJ2-4; D may be TRBD1 or TRBD2 (5 bases each). Germline CDR1 and CDR2: SGHTA and FQGNSA. The CDR3 loop spans 17 amino acids. The V end was cut by 2 bases, the J end by 0 bases, with 14 bases between. CDR3 loop: CASSLPRGEPAKNIQYF. In DNA, the CDR3 is TGTGCCAGCAGCTTACCTCGAGGGGAACCAGCCAAAAACATTCAGTACTTC.

This chain joins TRBV19 and TRBJ2-1, with 7 bases matching TRBD1. From germline, CDR1 is LNHDA and CDR2 SQIVND (reference sequence). The V segment lost 6 bases and the J segment 5 bases; nucleotides outside the gene matches: 13. This CDR3 is built from 16 residues. The CDR3 spells CASSYGGGQYNNEQFF. CDR3 coding DNA: TGTGCCAGTAGCTATGGTGGGGGACAGTACAACAATGAGCAGTTCTTC.

The chain couples TRBV29-1 to TRBJ1-2; D is possibly TRBD1 (6 bases). This CDR3 region has 11 residues. V was shortened by 7 bases and J by 8 bases, with 14 bases between the two germline ends. Germline loops: CDR1 SQVTM, CDR2 ANQGSEA. The DNA for the CDR3 is TGCAGCGCCCTGGGCAGGGGAGGCTACACCTTC. Its protein product is CSALGRGGYTF.

A word on this clone: This sample includes further DNA sequences coding for the same CDR3. The V gene is TRBV29-1, the J gene TRBJ2-1; D is ambiguous. With 4 bases removed from V and 4 bases from J, the gap between germline ends came to 5 bases. The CDR3 is made up of 11 amino acids. Germline V CDR1 and CDR2: SQVTM, ANQGSEA. The CDR3 spells CSVGGYNEQFF. The CDR3, as DNA: TGCAGCGTTGGTGGATACAATGAGCAGTTCTTC.

The chain carries TRBV5-4 and TRBJ2-1; 7 positions agree with TRBD2. Germline CDR1 reads SGHNT; CDR2 reads YYREEE (reference sequence). V shed 0 bases and J 1 base; nucleotides not matched to a gene: 7. The CDR3 extends over 17 amino acids. In DNA, the CDR3 is TGTGCCAGCAGCTTGGAGGGTAGCGGGCATTCCTACAATGAGCAGTTCTTC. Translated, it gives CASSLEGSGHSYNEQFF.

The CDR3 region is CASSPSPLDYEQYF. As DNA, the CDR3 is TGTGCCAGCTCACCTTCCCCGCTAGACTACGAGCAGTACTTC. V is TRBV18 and J is TRBJ2-7; D call uncertain. From germline, CDR1 is KGHSH and CDR2 LQKENI. The CDR3 has 14 amino acids. V was cut by 3 bases and J by 3 bases, with 12 bases left in between.

The chain is built from TRBV11-2 and TRBJ2-1, with 9 bases that match TRBD2. The CDR3 has 14 residues. Germline V gene sequence: CDR1 SGHAT, CDR2 FQNNGV. After removal of 7 bases from V and 3 bases from J, the junction contained 4 bases not matched to a gene. The CDR3 protein is CASTVAGVYNEQFF. Written as DNA, the CDR3 is TGTGCCAGCACAGTAGCGGGAGTCTACAATGAGCAGTTCTTC.